This T cell receptor (beta chain) stems from a study of long-term antiretroviral therapy in people with HIV. As concerns this clone: The antigen remains unidentified.

V shed 2 bases and J shed 6 bases, with 7 bases lying between them. The CDR3 consists of 12 residues. The germline CDR1 and CDR2 sequences are WSHSY and SAAADI. Survey-level resolution applied to immunoSEQ assay v3.0. Measured with immunoSEQ multiplex PCR; TCRdb has only the in-frame clones, and not every one. The repertoire holds roughly 17,000 clones, with 78% as singletons. Study-wide results and limits: HIV repertoires spanned tighter CDR3 length ranges than controls did.

The sequence was obtained from a woman aged 45-59 years with HIV. The chain is built from TRBV10-2 and TRBJ1-1, with D possibly matching TRBD1 (5 bases). Sequenced here: unsorted PBMCs, sampled 0.3 years after starting antiretroviral therapy. The CDR3 region has the DNA TGCGCCAGCAGTGAGGGGGGTCCTGAAGCTTTCTTT. This gives the protein CASSEGGPEAFF.